What follows describes a single T cell receptor beta chain. Its recognized antigen is unknown. No quality values exist for individual bases; no much larger clone is one base distant. This specimen comes from a study of identical twins (dated by TCRdb to the mid-2010s). For the study in its entirety: To test whether fetal clonotypes persist, the study used deep sequencing on TCR alpha and beta repertoires from monozygotic twins, unrelated adults of various ages, and cord blood. To rule out contamination, the twin experiments were replicated at different times with different library preparation protocols.

The method behind the library was 5' RACE. The run used an Illumina HiSeq 2000. A universal primer binding site was added through template switching, and the final cDNA carried a unique molecular identifier so that TCR cDNA molecules could be counted accurately. Specific primers in the conserved constant-segment region were used to synthesize first-strand cDNA for TCR alpha and beta chains. To control for contamination, each cDNA library was double barcoded with a SMART-Mk sample barcode plus Illumina barcodes. Two successive PCR steps introduced TruSeq adapter sequences along with Illumina sample barcodes. The TCR alpha and beta cDNA libraries were sequenced on the Illumina HiSeq platform using custom primers. From the authors' description of their analysis: Unique molecular identifiers were extracted from raw reads with MiGEC, and CDR3 positions were determined with MiXCR. Recombination models were inferred per individual with the repgenHMM and IGoR tools using an EM algorithm. The tcR package in R was used for shared clonotype analysis, with sharing normalized by the product of cloneset sizes. To study raw recombination free of thymic and clonal selection effects, out-of-frame nonproductive sequences were analyzed. The raw public data were reprocessed by TCRdb itself: fastp quality trimming at Q25, MiXCR clonotype calling, in-frame beta chains only. Rows are unified per CDR3 protein, each entry keeping the most common DNA and genes. The V and J calls and clone size are TCRdb's, not the authors'. The sample profile shows hundreds of thousands of distinct CDR3 sequences; about 12% of them were found once. The ten largest account for roughly 1.6% of the sample.

Summary of the overall study and its limitations: Invariant T cells such as MAIT and iNKT could partly confound zero-insertion analyses, though diverse VJ usage argued against this for most clonotypes. Because the same donors could not be followed over many years, conclusions were based on cross-sectional statistical analysis. Out-of-frame TCR alpha sharing in monozygotic twins was systematically underestimated by recombination models, whereas sharing between unrelated individuals was in agreement with the recombination models. Compared with coincidental sharing between unrelated individuals, an excess of low generation-probability sequences was observed among out-of-frame TCR alpha sequences shared between twins. A weaker excess of twin sharing was found in beta out-of-frame sequences because the signal-to-noise ratio was lowered by fewer shared sequences. Abundant cord blood beta clonotypes carried fewer insertions; young adult naive repertoires showed a weaker similar trend, while memory repertoires showed none.

Its CDR3 holds 13 amino acids, cysteine through valine. Kept here is only the CDR3 DNA, which spans 39 bases and is read in frame from base 1. V lost 1 base and J lost 6 bases; the stretch between them is 13 bases long. CDR1 DFQATT and CDR2 SNEGSKA are derived from the germline V gene (reference sequence). Every donor in the study was a healthy Caucasian. Three pairs of female monozygotic twins, all aged roughly 18 to 29 years, were included in the twin cohort. Peripheral blood mononuclear cells were the source from which RNA for the TCR libraries was isolated. These same data were also listed under a study on yellow fever vaccine responses in identical twins. The other study reports the following: According to the authors, in identical twins the way T cells responded to vaccination appeared partly convergent and partly personalized. In the study, vaccine-responding T cell clones were precisely tracked in identical twins.

What was sequenced was PBMCs. The sequence joins TRBV20-1 to TRBJ2-7, with a tentative D gene TRBD1 over 6 matching bases. This TCR came from a woman between 18 and 29 years old in good health. Here is the DNA: TGCAGTGCTAGAGTAACAGGGATGGGCGAGCAGTACGTC. The encoded protein is CSARVTGMGEQYV.